This T cell receptor beta chain was sequenced in a study of cytomegalovirus exposure and HLA in healthy donors. General study findings and limits: What a later analysis reportedly showed was that an Asian-associated ancestry cluster had fewer N-insertions than the 666-donor mean.

The PCR ran on 60 Vbeta and 13 Jbeta primers. Clones were read by immunoSEQ multiplex PCR, and TCRdb kept only the in-frame ones, dropping some. The top ten clones hold around 3.1% of a sample with 180,000 or so clones, under 85% of them seen once. Unmatched junction bases numbered 7, after V lost 8 bases and J lost 9 bases. The CDR3 is made up of 13 amino acids. Germline CDR1 LNHDA, CDR2 SQIVND (reference sequence). As regards this clone: Its antigen is unidentified.

The V call is TRBV19, the J call TRBJ1-6; 7 bases fit TRBD1. The material sequenced was PBMCs. The sequence was collected from a female donor in good health and CMV-seronegative. This chain's CDR3 is CASGDSRLSPLHF. In nucleotides, the CDR3 is TGTGCCAGTGGGGACAGTAGACTTTCACCCCTCCACTTT. Together with reference TRBV19 and TRBJ1-6, the CDR3 gives the full variable domain: DGGITQSPKYLFRKEGQNVTLSCEQNLNHDAMYWYRQDPGQGLRLIYYSQIVNDFQKGDIAEGYSVSREKKESFPLTVTSAQKNPTAFYLCASGDSRLSPLHFGNGTRLTVT.